These T cell receptor beta chains were read from a single sample in a study of blood T cell repertoires in COVID-19. Generated by immunoSEQ multiplex PCR, the TCRdb table keeps only in-frame clones and is missing some. Counted here are approximately 81,000 clones, 91% occurring once; the ten biggest clones make up under 2.5%. Input material: peripheral blood. The receptors originated from a woman in her fifties or sixties in a cohort sampled during active COVID-19. Both conserved end residues are trimmed from each CDR3. Size is omitted from some rows. Given values are once, few, many or a class for expanded clones.

TRBJ2-5 | TRBV11-1 | once | ASSLAVGYQETQY
TRBJ2-2 | TRBV7-3 | . | ASSLRAAASSNTGELF
TRBJ2-7 | TRBV19 | . | ASSTSGVYEQY
TRBJ2-7 | TRBV12-3/TRBV12-4 | once | ASSPNQGFGQY
TRBJ2-5 | TRBV29-1 | few | SVELQDQETQY
TRBJ1-3 | TRBV3-1/TRBV3-2 | . | ASSQVYRDHSGNTIY
TRBJ2-7 | TRBV12-3/TRBV12-4 | once | ASSVGTSYEQY
TRBJ2-6 | TRBV28 | once | ASSTNSGANVLT
TRBJ2-1 | TRBV10-1 | . | ASREGLAGLHIPNEQF
TRBJ1-6 | TRBV7-2 | few | ASRWDSNSPLH
TRBJ2-5 | TRBV9 | . | ASSTLLTGGPQY
TRBJ2-7 | TRBV19 | once | ASSKSGQGAYEQY
TRBJ1-2 | TRBV5-4 | . | ASSLVDRDLYGYT
TRBJ2-1 | TRBV28 | . | ASSRGGGLATNEQF
TRBJ2-1 | TRBV10-3 | . | AISERGHRQF
TRBJ2-2 | TRBV3-1/TRBV3-2 | . | ASSQGLAGDGGELF
TRBJ2-5 | TRBV30 | . | AWSATSGGETQY
TRBJ2-7 | TRBV7-9 | . | ASSPGGENYEQY
TRBJ2-5 | TRBV27 | . | ASSSLWRGQETQY
TRBJ2-3 | TRBV18 | . | ASSPRAGSTDTQY
TRBJ2-5 | TRBV4-1 | . | ASSPRERETQY
TRBJ1-1 | TRBV2 | . | ASRENGQRRTEAF
TRBJ2-1 | TRBV11-2 | . | ASSIGGLAPTWEQF
TRBJ1-4 | TRBV5-1 | . | ASSFSDQADATNEKLF
TRBJ1-2 | TRBV2 | . | ASRAGPRQGRYT
TRBJ2-7 | TRBV15 | . | ATSRPVVNEQY
TRBJ2-1 | TRBV3-1/TRBV3-2 | . | ASSQVPSGPLYNEQF
TRBJ2-7 | TRBV7-9 | . | ASSLMDSHEQY
TRBJ2-7 | TRBV6-6 | . | ASSQTRFEQY
TRBJ1-5 | TRBV6-6 | . | ASSKGLYQPQH
TRBJ1-4 | TRBV19 | . | ASSDYEKLF
TRBJ2-7 | TRBV18 | . | ASSHRSNLMRGGASYEQY
TRBJ2-5 | TRBV5-5 | . | ASSRGLAGIQETQY
TRBJ2-3 | TRBV14 | . | ASSQVTGTATDTQY
TRBJ2-7 | TRBV5-1 | . | ASSEGLYSTYEQY
TRBJ2-2 | TRBV27 | . | ASTTFPWTSGRTNTGELF
TRBJ2-2 | TRBV12-3/TRBV12-4 | few | ASSLQVRELF
TRBJ1-3 | TRBV19 | . | ASLRHGGSGNTIY
TRBJ1-1 | TRBV12-3/TRBV12-4 | . | ASSPGLFRGAF
TRBJ2-5 | TRBV29-1 | . | SVEGQGSGTQY
TRBJ2-7 | TRBV28 | . | ASGRAAYEQY
TRBJ1-6 | TRBV6-5 | . | ASLPQDYNSPLH
TRBJ2-3 | TRBV9 | . | ASSVAGTMADTQY
TRBJ2-5 | TRBV18 | . | ASSQLAGGITETQY
TRBJ1-2 | TRBV6-6 | . | ASSYSPGNYGYT
TRBJ1-2 | TRBV10-2 | few | ASSGTQDWGYT
TRBJ1-2 | TRBV5-5 | . | ASSFRTGGGNGYT
TRBJ2-3 | TRBV5-1 | . | ASSLELAGSTDTQY
TRBJ1-4 | TRBV5-1 | . | ASSLGQGTEKLF
TRBJ2-1 | TRBV15 | once | ATSRGVSGYNEQF
TRBJ1-5 | TRBV19 | . | ASSIQARQPQH
TRBJ2-7 | TRBV28 | . | ASSSFILAGVDEQY
TRBJ1-4 | TRBV28 | . | ASIWGGVKGNEKLF
TRBJ1-5 | TRBV29-1 | . | SVASRDSNQPQH
TRBJ1-2 | TRBV28 | . | ASTTGHLYGYT
TRBJ2-5 | TRBV28 | once | ASSLGLAGRSQY